What follows are 9 T cell receptor beta chains derived from one specimen sequenced in a study of shared clonotypes between healthy human individuals (dated by TCRdb to about 2020). The method behind the library was the immunoSEQ multiplex PCR assay. The clones in this table, taken by TCRdb from immuneACCESS, are in-frame only. Not every clone is retained; where verified, under half of the shortfall comes from an unresolved V gene, and the cause of the rest is unknown. This sample has under 2,500,000 clones in its table, and 95% of those were observed once. The top ten clonotypes cover roughly 0.13% of the sample. Sequenced material: naive CD4+ T cells sorted from blood. The cell subset or site tag for this specimen amounts to: CD45RA+ positively selected. Source of these receptors: a man between 18 and 29 years old in good health.

The gene calls are TRBV9 and TRBJ2-3; unclear D gene. V shed 1 base and J shed 0 bases, with 9 bases lying between them. This CDR3 has 15 residues. CDR1 SGDLS and CDR2 YYNGEE come from the germline V gene. The CDR3 coding sequence is TGTGCCAGCAGCGTACGCAGTTCTAGCACAGATACGCAGTATTTT. Amino acid sequence: CASSVRSSSTDTQYF.

The V call is TRBV5-1, the J call TRBJ2-1; D not certain. This CDR3 region has 15 residues. V gave up 0 bases and J gave up 6 bases, with 13 bases separating them. Germline CDR1 SGHRS, CDR2 YFSETQ. The CDR3 DNA reads as TGCGCCAGCAGCTTGGGGTCTACGTCGGGCAATGAGCAGTTCTTC. Encoded protein: CASSLGSTSGNEQFF.

Details on this clone: The sample carries other DNA sequences with the same CDR3. V usage is TRBV15 and J usage is TRBJ2-7; D is undetermined. This CDR3 has 12 residues. Germline V CDR1 and CDR2: LNHNV, YYDKDF (reference sequence). The germline V and J ends were trimmed by 0 bases and 4 bases, with 4 bases remaining between them. CDR3 loop: CATSREGYEQYF. The CDR3 coding sequence is TGTGCCACCAGCAGAGAAGGGTACGAGCAGTACTTC.

V and J are TRBV5-4 and TRBJ2-7; a possible D gene is TRBD1 (5 bases). Germline CDR1 and CDR2: SGHNT and YYREEE (reference sequence). The CDR3 is 14 residues long. V was pared by 4 bases and J by 1 base, with 12 bases between. The CDR3 sequence is CASSQDSSSYEQYF. The DNA of the CDR3 is TGTGCCAGCAGCCAAGACAGCTCATCCTACGAGCAGTACTTC.

V and J are TRBV29-1 and TRBJ1-1; D call uncertain. The CDR3 contains 13 residues. Deletions cut 5 bases from V and 3 bases from J, with 13 bases between. Germline V lookup: CDR1 SQVTM, CDR2 ANQGSEA. CDR3 nucleotides: TGCAGCGTTAATAACGCCGCGGACACTGAAGCTTTCTTT. Protein product: CSVNNAADTEAFF.

The CDR3 is CASSESGAGNQPQHF. The CDR3 DNA is TGTGCCAGCAGTGAATCGGGCGCTGGGAATCAGCCCCAGCATTTT. The chain combines TRBV25-1 with TRBJ1-5; no reliable D call. V lost 1 base and J lost 4, with 11 bases in between. The CDR3 is 15 residues long. Germline CDR1 reads MGHDK; CDR2 reads SYGVNS.

This clone was seen just once. The gene calls are TRBV2 and TRBJ1-4; possibly TRBD1 for D (6 bases). The CDR3 loop spans 15 amino acids. Germline assignment: CDR1 SNHLY and CDR2 FYNNEI. The V gene lost 7 bases and the J gene lost 2 bases, with 14 bases spanning the gap. The CDR3 coding sequence is TGTGCCAGCAACCCTACAGGGCCTACTAATGAAAAACTGTTTTTT. Protein: CASNPTGPTNEKLFF.

The rearrangement uses TRBV10-1 and TRBJ1-2; TRBD1 agrees at 7 bases. The junction had 7 bases not matched to a gene; V was cut back by 4 bases and J by 8 bases. Germline CDR1 reads WNHNN; CDR2 reads SYGVQD (reference sequence). The CDR3 spans 13 residues. CDR3 sequence: CASSGPQGRGYTF. The CDR3 region has the DNA TGCGCCAGCAGTGGGCCACAGGGGCGCGGCTACACCTTC.

V usage is TRBV2 and J usage is TRBJ1-5; a weak D match, TRBD1 (5 bases). CDR1 is SNHLY, CDR2 FYNNEI, per germline. V lost 3 bases to trimming and J lost 4 bases, with 13 bases between them. The CDR3 runs to 15 residues. In nucleotides, the CDR3 is TGTGCCAGCAGTGACCAGGGAGCGGGGAATCAGCCCCAGCATTTT. Translated, it gives CASSDQGAGNQPQHF.